The clone carrying this T cell receptor (beta chain) was observed a single time. The data were taken from a study of blood T cell repertoires in COVID-19. The wider study: Italy, Spain and the United States were the sources of the convalescent and acute COVID-19 samples. From T cells, B-cell-depleted T cells, or PBMCs came the material, which was cDNA or gDNA.

Per the original methods: Reference gene primer amplification gave estimated nucleated cell counts. Produced via immunoSEQ multiplex PCR; TCRdb's table is partial and in-frame only. The V and J calls and clone size were taken over from that table, and D and trimming were inferred from the DNA. Here the sample spans about 93,000 clones, 90% being singletons. Trimming cost V 4 bases and J 0 bases, with 17 bases left between them. Germline V gene lookup returns CDR1 SGHKS and CDR2 YYEKEE (reference sequence). The CDR3 length is 16 residues. This chain uses TRBV5-5 with TRBJ2-7, with a possible D match to TRBD1 (6 bases). Sequencing was performed on peripheral blood. This receptor was identified in a human donor with active COVID-19. The donor label of this sample is uncertain. This CDR3 reads CASSAQQGRGSYEQYF. The DNA of the CDR3 is TGTGCCAGCAGCGCCCAACAGGGTAGGGGCTCCTACGAGCAGTACTTC.